This T cell receptor beta chain was sequenced during a study of cytomegalovirus exposure and HLA in healthy donors. J gave up 4 bases and V 1 base, and 6 bases lay outside the gene matches. Germline values: CDR1 SGHTA, CDR2 FQGNSA. The CDR3 runs to 15 residues. With 60 Vbeta and 13 Jbeta primers, the PCR was carried out. Repertoires were generated with immunoSEQ multiplex PCR, while TCRdb's copy carries only in-frame clones and drops some. The sample yields 210,000 or so clones, 70% to 80% seen once. Details on this clone: Other DNA sequences within the sample encode an identical CDR3.

The sequenced sample was PBMCs. The chain has TRBV7-2 and TRBJ1-1; TRBD1 aligns across 7 bases. The source of this sequence is an older woman in good health and CMV-seropositive. For the CDR3, the DNA is TGTGCCAGCAGCTTAGGTAGGGGGCTGGGCACTGAAGCTTTCTTT. Amino acids: CASSLGRGLGTEAFF.